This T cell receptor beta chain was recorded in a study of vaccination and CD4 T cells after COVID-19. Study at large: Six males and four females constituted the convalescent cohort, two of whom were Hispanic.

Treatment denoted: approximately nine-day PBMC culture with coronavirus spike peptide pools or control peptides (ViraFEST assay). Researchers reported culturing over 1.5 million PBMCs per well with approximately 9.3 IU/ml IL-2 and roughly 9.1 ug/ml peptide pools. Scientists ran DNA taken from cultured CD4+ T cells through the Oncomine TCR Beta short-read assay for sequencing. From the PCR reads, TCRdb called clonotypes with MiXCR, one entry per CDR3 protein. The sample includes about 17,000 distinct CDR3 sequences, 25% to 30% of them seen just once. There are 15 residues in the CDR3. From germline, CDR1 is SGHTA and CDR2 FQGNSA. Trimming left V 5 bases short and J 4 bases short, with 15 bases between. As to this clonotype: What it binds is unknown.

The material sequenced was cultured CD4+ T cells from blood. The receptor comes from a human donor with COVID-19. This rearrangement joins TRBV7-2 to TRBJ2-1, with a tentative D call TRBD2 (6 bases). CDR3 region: CASSILADRYNEQFF. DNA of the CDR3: TGTGCCAGCAGCATCTTAGCGGACCGGTACAATGAGCAGTTCTTC.